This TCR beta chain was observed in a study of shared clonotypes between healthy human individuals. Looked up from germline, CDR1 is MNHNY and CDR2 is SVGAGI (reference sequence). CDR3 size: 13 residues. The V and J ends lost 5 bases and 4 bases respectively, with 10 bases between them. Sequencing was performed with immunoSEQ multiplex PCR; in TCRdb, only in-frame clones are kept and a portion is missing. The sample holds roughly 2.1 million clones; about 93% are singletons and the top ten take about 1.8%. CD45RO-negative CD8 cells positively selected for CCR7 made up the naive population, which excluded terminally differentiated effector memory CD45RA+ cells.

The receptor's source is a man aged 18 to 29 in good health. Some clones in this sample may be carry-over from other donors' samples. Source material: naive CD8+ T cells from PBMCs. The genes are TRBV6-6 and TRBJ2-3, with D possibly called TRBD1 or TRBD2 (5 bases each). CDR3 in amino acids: CASSLRGPDTQYF. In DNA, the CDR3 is TGTGCCAGCAGTCTCCGGGGCCCAGATACGCAGTATTTT.